Given below is one T cell receptor (beta chain) in context. In the source study's methods: For nucleated cells, counts were estimated from reference gene primer amplification. Sequencing was performed with immunoSEQ multiplex PCR; in TCRdb, only in-frame clones are kept and a portion is missing. V and J calls and clone size are those listed in that table; D and trimming were worked out from the DNA. Of under 150,000 clones listed, over 75% are singletons. The CDR3 loop spans 14 amino acids. V dropped 2 bases and J dropped 6 bases, with 14 bases sitting between them. Germline CDR1 and CDR2: LGHDT and YNNKEL (reference sequence). The data originate from a study of blood T cell repertoires in COVID-19. Study-level information: Samples representing acute and convalescent COVID-19 were sourced from the United States, Italy and Spain. T cells, B-cell-depleted T cells, or PBMCs supplied cDNA or gDNA.

The rearrangement joins TRBV3-1 (or the pseudogene TRBV3-2) to TRBJ2-7, with D possibly TRBD2 on 6 matching bases. Material: peripheral blood. The receptor was derived from a man aged 40-49 years with active or convalescent COVID-19. The CDR3 protein is CASSQSLAAGEQYF. In DNA form, the CDR3 reads TGTGCCAGCAGCCAATCCTTAGCGGCTGGCGAGCAGTACTTC.